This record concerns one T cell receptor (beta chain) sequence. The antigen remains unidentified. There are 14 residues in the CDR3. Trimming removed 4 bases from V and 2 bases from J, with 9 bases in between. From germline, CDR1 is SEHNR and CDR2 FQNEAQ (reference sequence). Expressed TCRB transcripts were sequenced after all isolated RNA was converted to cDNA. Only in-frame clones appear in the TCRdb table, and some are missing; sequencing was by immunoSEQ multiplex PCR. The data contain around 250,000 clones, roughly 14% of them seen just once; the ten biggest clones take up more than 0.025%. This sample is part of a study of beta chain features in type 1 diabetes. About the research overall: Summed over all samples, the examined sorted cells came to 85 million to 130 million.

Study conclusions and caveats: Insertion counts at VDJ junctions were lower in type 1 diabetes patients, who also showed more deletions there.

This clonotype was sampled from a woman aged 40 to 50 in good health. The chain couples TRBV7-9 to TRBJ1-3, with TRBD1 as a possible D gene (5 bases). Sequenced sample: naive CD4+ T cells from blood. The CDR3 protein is CASSSDSPGNTIYF. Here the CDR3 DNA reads TGTGCCAGCAGCTCCGACAGCCCTGGAAACACCATATATTTT.